Sequencing of this T cell receptor beta chain was carried out in a study of OX40 agonist ivuxolimab in advanced cancers. The wider study: Three patients responded partially, comprising one with hepatocellular carcinoma and two with cutaneous melanoma. Study findings and constraints: At 0.1 to 3.0 mg/kg, clonal expansion of CD4+ and CD8+ blood T cells had occurred by week 6. On average, CD8+ T cells had more expanded clones than CD4+. Patients with a partial response at 0.1-3.0 mg/kg had among the lowest clonal expansion.

The germline V gene has CDR1 MNHEY and CDR2 SVGAGI. The CDR3 is made up of 15 amino acids. The V gene end was trimmed by 5 bases and the J gene end by 5 bases; junction bases not matched to a gene: 10. As for this clone: Its cognate antigen is unknown.

Profiling relied on immunoSEQ multiplex PCR, and the TCRdb table lists in-frame clones only, not all of them. The sample holds about 66,000 clones, 91% seen once. The sequence was obtained from an adult with an advanced solid tumor such as melanoma, head and neck, liver or kidney cancer. The specimen was CD4+ or CD8+ T cells sorted from blood, collected in a trial of the OX40 agonist ivuxolimab. The chain has TRBV6-5 and TRBJ2-7, with 9 bases identical to TRBD2. The CDR3 DNA reads as TGTGCCAGCAGTCCCGTTAGCGGGAGAACCCACGAGCAGTACTTC. Protein product: CASSPVSGRTHEQYF.